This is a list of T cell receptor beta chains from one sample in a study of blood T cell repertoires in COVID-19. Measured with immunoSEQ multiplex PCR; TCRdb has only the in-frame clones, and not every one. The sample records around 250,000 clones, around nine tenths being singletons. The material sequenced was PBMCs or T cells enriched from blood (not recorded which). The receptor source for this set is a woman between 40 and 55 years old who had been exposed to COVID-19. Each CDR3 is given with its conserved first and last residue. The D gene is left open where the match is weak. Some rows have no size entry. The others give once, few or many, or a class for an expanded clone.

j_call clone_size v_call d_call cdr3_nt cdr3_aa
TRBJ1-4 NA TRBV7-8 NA TGTGCCAGCAGCCCCCGACAGGCAACTAATGAAAAACTGTTTTTT CASSPRQATNEKLFF
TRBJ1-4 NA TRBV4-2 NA TGTGCCAGCAGCCATCCAGGGGTGGACGAAAAACTGTTTTTT CASSHPGVDEKLFF
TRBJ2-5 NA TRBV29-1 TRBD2 TGCAGCGCCCTAAGGCGCGGGGGAGAGGAGACCCAGTACTTC CSALRRGGEETQYF
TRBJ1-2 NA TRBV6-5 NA TGTGCCAGCAGTCAGGGGTGGGTTGGCTACACCTTC CASSQGWVGYTF
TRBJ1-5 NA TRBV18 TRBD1 TGTGCCAGCTCATCTGACCAGGGGGCTCATCAGCCCCAGCATTTT CASSSDQGAHQPQHF
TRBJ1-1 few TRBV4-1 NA TGCGCCAGCAGCCAAGGGCTTCGAGGACAGAGAAACACTGAAGCTTTCTTT CASSQGLRGQRNTEAFF
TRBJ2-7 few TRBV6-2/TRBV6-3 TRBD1 TGTGCCAGCAGTTACCCGGGGACAGGGTCCCTCGAGCAGTACTTC CASSYPGTGSLEQYF
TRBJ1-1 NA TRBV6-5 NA TGTGCCAGCAGTTCGTTCCGACTTGAAGCTTTCTTT CASSSFRLEAFF
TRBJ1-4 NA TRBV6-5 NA TGTGCCAGCAGTTACGCATGGAGGGGTGATGAAAAACTGTTTTTT CASSYAWRGDEKLFF
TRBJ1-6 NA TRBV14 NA TGTGCCAGCGGAGGGAGCTCCTATAATTCACCCCTCCACTTT CASGGSSYNSPLHF
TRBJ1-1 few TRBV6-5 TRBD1 TGTGCCAGCAGTTCTCCGGGACAGGGTGCTTTCTTT CASSSPGQGAFF
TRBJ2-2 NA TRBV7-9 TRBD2 TGTGCCAGCAGCTTAGAGTTTAGCGGGATCGGGGAGCTGTTTTTT CASSLEFSGIGELFF
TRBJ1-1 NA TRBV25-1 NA TGTGCCAGCAACCTTACGGGACACTTACGGACGAACACTGAAGCTTTCTTT CASNLTGHLRTNTEAFF
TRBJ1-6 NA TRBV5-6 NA TGTGCCAGCAGCTCCGGGGGTCCCCTCCACTTT CASSSGGPLHF
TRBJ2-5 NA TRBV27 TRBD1 TGTGCCAGCAGTGGGACAGGCTTCCAAGAGACCCAGTACTTC CASSGTGFQETQYF
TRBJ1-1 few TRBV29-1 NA TGCAGCATCCGGTGGAACACTGAAGCTTTCTTT CSIRWNTEAFF
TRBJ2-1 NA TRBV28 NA TGTGCCAGCAGTTTACTGGACCAGACTAGTATGTTTTACAATGAGCAGTTCTTC CASSLLDQTSMFYNEQFF
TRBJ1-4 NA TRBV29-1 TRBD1 TGCAGCGTGAAGGACAGGGTTAATGAAAAACTGTTTTTT CSVKDRVNEKLFF
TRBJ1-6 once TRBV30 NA TGTGCCTGGAAGGGATCCCCGGGAAGCTCCTATAATTCACCCCTCCACTTT CAWKGSPGSSYNSPLHF
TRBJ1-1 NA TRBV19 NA TGTGCCAGTAGTATAGGGGGGGTGAACACTGAAGCTTTCTTT CASSIGGVNTEAFF
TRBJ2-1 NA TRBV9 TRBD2 TGTGCCAGCAGCGTGACGGGAGGGTTCAATGAGCAGTTCTTC CASSVTGGFNEQFF
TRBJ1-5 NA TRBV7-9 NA TGTGCCAGCAGCTTGGCGGCGAATCAGCCCCAGCATTTT CASSLAANQPQHF
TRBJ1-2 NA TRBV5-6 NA TGTGCCAGCAGTGAGGTTCTTGTAGGGGTGAACTATGGCTACACCTTC CASSEVLVGVNYGYTF
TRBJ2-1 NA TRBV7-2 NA TGTGCCAGCAGCTTAAACCAGGGTACGAATGAGCAGTTCTTC CASSLNQGTNEQFF
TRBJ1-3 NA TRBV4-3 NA TGCGCCAGCAGCCAAGAAGCAGGGCGGACTGGAAACACCATATATTTT CASSQEAGRTGNTIYF
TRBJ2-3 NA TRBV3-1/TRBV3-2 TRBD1 TGTGCCAGCAGCCAAGATCCTGGACAGGCAAGCACAGATACGCAGTATTTT CASSQDPGQASTDTQYF
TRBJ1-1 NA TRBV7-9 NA TGTGCCAGCAGCCCAGCCAGGGAGAACACTGAAGCTTTCTTT CASSPARENTEAFF
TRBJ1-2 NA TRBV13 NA TGTGCCAGCAGCCTGACCGGCCACAGGGAACCCAACTATGGCTACACCTTC CASSLTGHREPNYGYTF
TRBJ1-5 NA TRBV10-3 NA TGTGCCATCAGTGACAGGGGCAATCAGCCCCAGCATTTT CAISDRGNQPQHF
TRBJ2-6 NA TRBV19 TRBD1 TGTGCCAGTATGGACAGGGTGTTCTCTGGGGCCAACGTCCTGACTTTC CASMDRVFSGANVLTF